This is a list of T cell receptor beta chains from one sample in a study of T cells in Graves' hyperthyroidism and ophthalmopathy. TCRdb reanalysed the multiplex PCR reads using MiXCR and keeps one entry per CDR3 protein. There are more than 500,000 distinct CDR3 sequences in the sample; 35% to 55% occur only once, and 15% to 20% lies in the top ten. Sequencing used peripheral blood or thyroid tissue (not recorded which). The receptors come from an adult woman with Graves' disease, either hyperthyroidism or ophthalmopathy (not recorded which). Each CDR3 is given with its conserved first and last residue. D genes are given only for firm matches. Clone size, where shown, is once, few, many, or a class for clones that have expanded.

clone_size cdr3_length d_call j_call v_call cdr3_aa cdr3_nt
- 16 - TRBJ1-1 TRBV9 CASSAGSGLMNTEAFF TGTGCCAGCAGCGCTGGGTCGGGGCTGATGAACACTGAAGCTTTCTTT
- 14 TRBD1 TRBJ2-7 TRBV7-2 CASSFRDRYYEQYF TGTGCCAGCAGTTTTAGGGACAGGTACTACGAGCAGTACTTC
few 14 - TRBJ2-3 TRBV20-1 CSARSRDRTDTQYF TGCAGTGCTAGATCGCGGGACCGCACAGATACGCAGTATTTT
few 16 TRBD1 TRBJ1-2 TRBV28 CASSSVNYDREDGYTF TGTGCCAGCAGTTCCGTCAATTATGACAGGGAGGATGGCTACACCTTC
- 15 TRBD2 TRBJ2-3 TRBV29-1 CSMGGLAGDEDTQYF TGCAGTATGGGGGGGCTAGCGGGAGACGAAGATACGCAGTATTTT
- 15 - TRBJ2-7 TRBV28 CASMRTPILGYEQYF TGTGCCAGCATGAGGACGCCAATACTGGGTTACGAGCAGTACTTC
- 14 TRBD2 TRBJ2-3 TRBV28 CASSSGGSSDTQYF TGTGCCAGCAGTTCGGGCGGGAGTTCAGATACGCAGTATTTT
many 18 TRBD1 TRBJ2-7 TRBV5-1 CASSPGWGPRDRTYEQYF TGCGCCAGCAGCCCTGGCTGGGGACCCCGGGACAGGACCTACGAGCAGTACTTC
- 16 - TRBJ1-5 TRBV15 CATRSARAVGNQPQHF TGTGCCACGCGATCGGCCCGGGCCGTTGGCAATCAGCCCCAGCATTTT
once 16 - TRBJ1-5 TRBV2 CASTLEQTYSNQPQHF TGTGCCAGCACTTTAGAGCAAACTTATAGCAATCAGCCCCAGCATTTT
once 13 TRBD1 TRBJ1-5 TRBV20-1 CSMTGGLDQPQHF TGCAGTATGACAGGGGGCTTGGATCAGCCCCAGCATTTT
few 16 - TRBJ1-1 TRBV5-8 CASSLPPVDMNTEAFF TGTGCCAGCAGCTTGCCCCCGGTCGACATGAACACTGAAGCTTTCTTT
- 15 TRBD1 TRBJ1-4 TRBV30 CAWSESGTGYEKLFF TGTGCCTGGAGTGAATCCGGGACAGGGTATGAAAAACTGTTTTTT
many 12 - TRBJ2-7 TRBV14 CASSQDWAEQYF TGTGCCAGCAGCCAAGATTGGGCCGAGCAGTACTTC
few 13 - TRBJ2-5 TRBV29-1 CSGSPGRQETQYF TGCAGCGGATCCCCAGGGAGACAAGAGACCCAGTACTTC
- 14 - TRBJ1-1 TRBV10-2 CAAKPGAMNTEAFF TGCGCCGCCAAGCCAGGAGCCATGAACACTGAAGCTTTCTTT
many 17 - TRBJ1-5 TRBV7-8 CASSLVTGLLSNQPQHF TGTGCCAGCAGCTTAGTTACGGGGCTTCTTAGCAATCAGCCCCAGCATTTT
many 16 - TRBJ2-5 TRBV6-5 CASSYRLTGLQETQYF TGTGCCAGCAGTTACCGGTTGACAGGCCTACAAGAGACCCAGTACTTC
- 19 TRBD2 TRBJ2-5 TRBV7-2 CASSLYPPGTTTRGETQYF TGTGCCAGCAGCTTATACCCCCCCGGGACTACCACCCGAGGGGAGACCCAGTACTTC
- 16 - TRBJ2-6 TRBV7-2 CASSSRAGPGANVLTF TGTGCCAGCAGCTCTAGGGCAGGACCTGGGGCCAACGTCCTGACTTTC
many 15 - TRBJ1-1 TRBV11-2 CASSPQRGRNTEAFF TGTGCCAGCAGCCCCCAACGGGGTAGGAACACTGAAGCTTTCTTT
many 17 - TRBJ1-5 TRBV4-1 CASSQEWLMAGSQPQHF TGCGCCAGCAGCCAAGAGTGGTTAATGGCAGGGAGTCAGCCCCAGCATTTT
many 13 - TRBJ1-2 TRBV20-1 CSAHYRGQGGYTF TGCAGTGCCCACTACCGAGGGCAAGGAGGCTACACCTTC
many 15 TRBD1 TRBJ2-2 TRBV11-2 CASSLNRGNTGELFF TGTGCCAGCAGCTTAAACAGGGGAAACACCGGGGAGCTGTTTTTT
- 15 TRBD1 TRBJ2-5 TRBV24-1 CATSDTRTGNQPQYF TGTGCCACCAGTGACACCCGGACAGGGAATCAGCCCCAGTACTTC
once 13 TRBD1 TRBJ1-2 TRBV7-4 CQTPGTVNYGYTF TGCCAAACACCCGGGACAGTCAACTATGGCTACACCTTC
- 12 - TRBJ2-2 TRBV30 CAWSVLTGELFF TGTGCCTGGAGTGTACTCACCGGGGAGCTGTTTTTT